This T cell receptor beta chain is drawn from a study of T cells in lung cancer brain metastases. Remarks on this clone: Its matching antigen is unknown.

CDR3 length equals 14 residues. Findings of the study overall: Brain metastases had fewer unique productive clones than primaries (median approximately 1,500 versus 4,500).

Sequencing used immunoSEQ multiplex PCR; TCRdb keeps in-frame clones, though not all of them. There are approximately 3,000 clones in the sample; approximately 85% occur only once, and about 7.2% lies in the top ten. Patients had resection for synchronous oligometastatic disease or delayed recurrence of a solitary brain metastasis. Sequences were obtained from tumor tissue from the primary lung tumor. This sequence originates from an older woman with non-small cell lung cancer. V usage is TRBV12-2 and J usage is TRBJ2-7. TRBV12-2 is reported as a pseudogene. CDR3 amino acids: CASHPPCPLYEQYF. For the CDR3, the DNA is TGTGCAAGTCACCCCCCCTGCCCCCTCTACGAGCAGTACTTC.